This is a list of T cell receptor beta chains from one sample in a study of shared clonotypes between healthy human individuals. Generated by immunoSEQ multiplex PCR, the TCRdb table keeps only in-frame clones and is missing some. Of about 800,000 clones in the sample, approximately 97% were seen once. The material sequenced was naive CD8+ T cells sorted from blood. The receptors here all came from a young man in good health. CDR3s include the opening cysteine and the closing phenylalanine or tryptophan. D genes are given only for firm matches. Size tells how often a clone was seen (once, few, many) or the class of an expanded clone, and some rows leave it out.

.,TRBJ1-3,TRBV2,.,TGTGCCAGCAGTGATGAGGCCATTAGTGGAAACACCATATATTTT,CASSDEAISGNTIYF
.,TRBJ2-7,TRBV14,TRBD2,TGTGCCAGCAGCCATCGAGCGGGAGTGTCCTACGAGCAGTACTTC,CASSHRAGVSYEQYF
once,TRBJ2-7,TRBV7-3,TRBD2,TGTGCCAGCAGCTTATCTCCGGGACTAGCGGGATCCGGTTACGAGCAGTACTTC,CASSLSPGLAGSGYEQYF
.,TRBJ2-7,TRBV2,.,TGTGCCAGCAGTGATGATACCCGAGGCCTTCCTAACGAGCAGTACTTC,CASSDDTRGLPNEQYF
.,TRBJ2-3,TRBV5-1,TRBD1,TGCGCCAGCAGCTTGGGACTGGGACAGGAAACAGATACGCAGTATTTT,CASSLGLGQETDTQYF
.,TRBJ2-3,TRBV5-1,TRBD2,TGCGCCAGCAGCCAAGGGACTAGCGGCACAGATACGCAGTATTTT,CASSQGTSGTDTQYF
.,TRBJ1-5,TRBV7-2,.,TGTGCCAGCAGCTTATTGCAGAACCGTCAGCCCCAGCATTTT,CASSLLQNRQPQHF
.,TRBJ2-7,TRBV2,TRBD2,TGTGCCAGCGGACTAGCGGAGAACTACGAGCAGTACTTC,CASGLAENYEQYF
.,TRBJ2-5,TRBV4-1,TRBD2,TGCGCCAGCAGCCAAGCGACTAGCGGGAGGACCGGCGAGACCCAGTACTTC,CASSQATSGRTGETQYF
.,TRBJ2-7,TRBV6-1,.,TGTGCCAGCAGCTTACGTCTTGCGTACGAGCAGTACTTC,CASSLRLAYEQYF
.,TRBJ2-2,TRBV27,.,TGTGCCAGCAGTTTATCGGGGGGACTTACCAACACCGGGGAGCTGTTTTTT,CASSLSGGLTNTGELFF
.,TRBJ2-7,TRBV9,.,TGTGCCAGCAGCGTAGCTCAAGGGCAGGCCTTTATGTACGAGCAGTACTTC,CASSVAQGQAFMYEQYF
.,TRBJ2-7,TRBV6-5,.,TGTGCCAGCAGTCCACAGGTAAACTACGAGCAGTACTTC,CASSPQVNYEQYF
.,TRBJ2-7,TRBV5-6,.,TGTGCCAGCAGCTTGTGGACAGACTCCTACGAGCAGTACTTC,CASSLWTDSYEQYF
.,TRBJ2-7,TRBV29-1,TRBD1,TGCAGCGTTGAAACTCCTTGGACAGGGGGCCCCTACGAGCAGTACTTC,CSVETPWTGGPYEQYF
once,TRBJ2-7,TRBV27,.,TGTGCCAGCAGCTTTGGGACTCCCGCTCGAAACGAGCAGTACTTC,CASSFGTPARNEQYF
.,TRBJ2-1,TRBV29-1,TRBD2,TGCAGCGTAGCGGGACCCTACTACAATGAGCAGTTCTTC,CSVAGPYYNEQFF
.,TRBJ1-2,TRBV28,.,TGTGCCAGCAGTCGGGGAGTCTCCTATGGCTACACCTTC,CASSRGVSYGYTF
.,TRBJ2-6,TRBV29-1,.,TGCAGCGTTGAAGACCAGGGGAACTCTGGGGCCAACGTCCTGACTTTC,CSVEDQGNSGANVLTF
.,TRBJ2-7,TRBV11-2,TRBD1,TGTGCCAGCAGCTTAGGCTCGACAGGGAAGCTCCACAACCCCTACGAGCAGTACTTC,CASSLGSTGKLHNPYEQYF
once,TRBJ2-7,TRBV13,.,TGTGCCAGCAGGAGGGGGGCCAACGAGCAGTACTTC,CASRRGANEQYF
.,TRBJ2-7,TRBV28,.,TGTGCCAGCAGTAAACATGACAGACACTACGAGCAGTACTTC,CASSKHDRHYEQYF
.,TRBJ1-4,TRBV9,.,TGTGCCAGCAGCGTAGGCGGGGGTTATGAAAAACTGTTTTTT,CASSVGGGYEKLFF
.,TRBJ1-1,TRBV7-9,.,TGTGCCAGCAGCCAAACAGGGAACACTGAAGCTTTCTTT,CASSQTGNTEAFF
.,TRBJ1-2,TRBV9,.,TGTGCCAGCAGCGAACAGGGATTTCTAGACTATGGCTACACCTTC,CASSEQGFLDYGYTF